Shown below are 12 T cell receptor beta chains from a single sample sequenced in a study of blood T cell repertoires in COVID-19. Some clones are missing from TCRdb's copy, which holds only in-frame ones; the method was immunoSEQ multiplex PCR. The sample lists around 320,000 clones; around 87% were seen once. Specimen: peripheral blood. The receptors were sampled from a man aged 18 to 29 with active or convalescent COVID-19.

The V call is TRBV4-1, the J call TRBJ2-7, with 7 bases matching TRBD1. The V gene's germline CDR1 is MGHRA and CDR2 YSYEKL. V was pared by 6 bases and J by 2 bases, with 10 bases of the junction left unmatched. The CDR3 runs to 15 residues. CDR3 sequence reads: CASSFGTAIPYEQYF. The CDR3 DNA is TGCGCCAGCAGTTTCGGGACAGCAATCCCCTACGAGCAGTACTTC.

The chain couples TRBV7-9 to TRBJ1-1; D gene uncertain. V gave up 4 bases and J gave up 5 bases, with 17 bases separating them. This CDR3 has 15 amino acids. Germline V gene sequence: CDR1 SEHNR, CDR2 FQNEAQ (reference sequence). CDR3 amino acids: CASSYPDGGETEAFF. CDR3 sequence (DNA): TGTGCCAGCAGCTACCCTGACGGCGGGGAGACTGAAGCTTTCTTT.

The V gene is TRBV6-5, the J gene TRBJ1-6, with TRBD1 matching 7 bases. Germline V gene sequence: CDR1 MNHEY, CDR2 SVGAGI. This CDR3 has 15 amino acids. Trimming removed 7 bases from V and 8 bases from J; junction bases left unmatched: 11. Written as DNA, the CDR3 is TGTGCCAGCACCGACCCCGCGCAGGGGGATTCACCCCTCCACTTT. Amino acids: CASTDPAQGDSPLHF.

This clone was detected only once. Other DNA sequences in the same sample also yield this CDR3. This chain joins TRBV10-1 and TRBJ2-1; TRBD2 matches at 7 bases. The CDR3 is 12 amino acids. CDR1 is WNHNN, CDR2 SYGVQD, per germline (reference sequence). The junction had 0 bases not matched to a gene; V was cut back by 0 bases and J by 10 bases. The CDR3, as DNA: TGCGCCAGCAGTGAGTCGGGAGGGGAGCAGTTCTTC. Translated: CASSESGGEQFF.

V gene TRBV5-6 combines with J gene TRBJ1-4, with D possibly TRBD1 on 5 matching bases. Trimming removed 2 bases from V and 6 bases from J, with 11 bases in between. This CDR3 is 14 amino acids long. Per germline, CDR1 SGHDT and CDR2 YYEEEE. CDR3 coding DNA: TGTGCCAGCAGCTTTTGGGGAGGGGATGAAAAACTGTTTTTT. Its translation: CASSFWGGDEKLFF. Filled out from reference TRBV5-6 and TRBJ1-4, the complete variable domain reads DAGVTQSPTHLIKTRGQQVTLRCSPKSGHDTVSWYQQALGQGPQFIFQYYEEEERQRGNFPDRFSGHQFPNYSSELNVNALLLGDSALYLCASSFWGGDEKLFFGSGTQLSVL.

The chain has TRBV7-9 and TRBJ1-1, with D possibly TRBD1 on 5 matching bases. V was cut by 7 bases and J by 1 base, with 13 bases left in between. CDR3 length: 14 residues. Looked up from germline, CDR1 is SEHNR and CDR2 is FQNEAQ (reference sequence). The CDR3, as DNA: TGTGCCAGCATCCCAATGGGGGGGAACACTGAAGCTTTCTTT. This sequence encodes CASIPMGGNTEAFF.

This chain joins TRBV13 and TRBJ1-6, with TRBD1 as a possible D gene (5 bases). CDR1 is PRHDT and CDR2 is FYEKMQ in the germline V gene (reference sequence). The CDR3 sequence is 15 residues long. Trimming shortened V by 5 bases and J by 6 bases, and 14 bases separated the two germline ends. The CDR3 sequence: CASSPRQGANSPLHF. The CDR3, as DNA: TGTGCCAGCAGCCCAAGGCAGGGTGCTAATTCACCCCTCCACTTT.

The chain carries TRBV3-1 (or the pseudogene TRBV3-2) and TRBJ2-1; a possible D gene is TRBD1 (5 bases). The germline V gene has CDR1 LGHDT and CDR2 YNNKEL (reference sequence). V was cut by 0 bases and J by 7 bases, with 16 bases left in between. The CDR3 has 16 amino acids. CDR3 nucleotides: TGTGCCAGCAGCCAAGATCCCCCAGGGAACAGGAATGAGCAGTTCTTC. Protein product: CASSQDPPGNRNEQFF.

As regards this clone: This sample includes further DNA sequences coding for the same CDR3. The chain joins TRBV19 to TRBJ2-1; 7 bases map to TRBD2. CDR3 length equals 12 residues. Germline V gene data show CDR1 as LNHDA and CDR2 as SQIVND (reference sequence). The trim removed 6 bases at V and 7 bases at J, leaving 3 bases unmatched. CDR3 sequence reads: CASSLRGNEQFF. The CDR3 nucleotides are TGTGCCAGTAGCTTGCGGGGGAATGAGCAGTTCTTC.

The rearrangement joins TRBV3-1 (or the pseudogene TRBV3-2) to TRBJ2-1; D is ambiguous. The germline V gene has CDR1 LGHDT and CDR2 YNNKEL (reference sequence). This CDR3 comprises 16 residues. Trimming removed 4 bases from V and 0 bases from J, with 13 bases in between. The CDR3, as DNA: TGTGCCAGCAGCCCGCACCCCAGGCGCTCCTACAATGAGCAGTTCTTC. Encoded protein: CASSPHPRRSYNEQFF.

The CDR3 DNA reads TGTGCCAGCAGTACCGGGTCGGGTGGCAATCAGCCCCAGCATTTT. It translates to CASSTGSGGNQPQHF. This chain uses TRBV6-5 with TRBJ1-5; D is unclear. Germline lookup yields CDR1 MNHEY and CDR2 SVGAGI. There are 15 residues in the CDR3. Trimming cost V 5 bases and J 2 bases, with 13 bases left between them.

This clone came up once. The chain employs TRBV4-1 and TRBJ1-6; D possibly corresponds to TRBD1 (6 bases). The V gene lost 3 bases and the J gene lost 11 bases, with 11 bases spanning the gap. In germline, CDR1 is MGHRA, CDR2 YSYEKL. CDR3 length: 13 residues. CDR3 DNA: TGCGCCAGCAGCCAGAGGACAGAAACACCCCTCCACTTT. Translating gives CASSQRTETPLHF.